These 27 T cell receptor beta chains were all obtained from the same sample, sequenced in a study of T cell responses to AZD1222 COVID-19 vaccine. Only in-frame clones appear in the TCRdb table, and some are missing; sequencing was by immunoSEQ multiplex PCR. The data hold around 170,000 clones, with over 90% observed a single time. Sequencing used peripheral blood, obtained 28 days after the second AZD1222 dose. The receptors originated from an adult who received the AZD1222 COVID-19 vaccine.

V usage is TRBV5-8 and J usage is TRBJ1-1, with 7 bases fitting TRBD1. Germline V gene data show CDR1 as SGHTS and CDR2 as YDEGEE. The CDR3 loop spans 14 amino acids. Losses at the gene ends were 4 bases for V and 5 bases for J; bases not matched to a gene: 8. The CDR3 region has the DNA TGTGCCAGCAGCCCCGGACAGGCGATTACTGAAGCTTTCTTT. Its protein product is CASSPGQAITEAFF.

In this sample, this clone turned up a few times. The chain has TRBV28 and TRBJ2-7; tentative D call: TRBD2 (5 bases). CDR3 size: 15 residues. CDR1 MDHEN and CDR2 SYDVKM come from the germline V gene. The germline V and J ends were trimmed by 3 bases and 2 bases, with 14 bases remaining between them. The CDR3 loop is CASSLVWSGPYEQYF. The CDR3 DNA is TGTGCCAGCAGTTTGGTCTGGAGCGGACCCTACGAGCAGTACTTC.

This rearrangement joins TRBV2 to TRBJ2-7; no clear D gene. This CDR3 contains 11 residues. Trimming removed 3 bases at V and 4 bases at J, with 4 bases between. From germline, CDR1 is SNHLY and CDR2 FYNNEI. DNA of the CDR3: TGTGCCAGCAGTGAGACATACGAGCAGTACTTC. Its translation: CASSETYEQYF.

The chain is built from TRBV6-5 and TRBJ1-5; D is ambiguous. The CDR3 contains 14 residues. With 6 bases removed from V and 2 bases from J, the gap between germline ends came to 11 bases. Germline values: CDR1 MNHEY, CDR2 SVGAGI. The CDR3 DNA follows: TGTGCCAGCAGCGAGGGCCTCCGCAATCAGCCCCAGCATTTT. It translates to CASSEGLRNQPQHF.

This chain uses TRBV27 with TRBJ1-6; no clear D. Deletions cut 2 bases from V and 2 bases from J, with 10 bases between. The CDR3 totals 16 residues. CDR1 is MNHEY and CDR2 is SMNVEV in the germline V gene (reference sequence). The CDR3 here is CASSLARLPYNSPLHF. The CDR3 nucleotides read TGTGCCAGCAGTTTAGCCAGGCTCCCCTATAATTCACCCCTCCACTTT.

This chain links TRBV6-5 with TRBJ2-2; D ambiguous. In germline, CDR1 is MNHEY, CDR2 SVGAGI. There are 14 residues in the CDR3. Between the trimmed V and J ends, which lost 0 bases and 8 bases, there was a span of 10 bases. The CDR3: CASSYSGSEGELFF. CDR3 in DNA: TGTGCCAGCAGTTACTCAGGGTCGGAGGGGGAGCTGTTTTTT.

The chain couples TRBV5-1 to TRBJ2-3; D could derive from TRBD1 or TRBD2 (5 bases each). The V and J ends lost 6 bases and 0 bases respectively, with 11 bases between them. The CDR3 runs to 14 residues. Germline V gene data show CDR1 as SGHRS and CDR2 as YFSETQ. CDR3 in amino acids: CASNVGDSTDTQYF. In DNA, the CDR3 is TGCGCCAGCAACGTGGGGGACAGCACAGATACGCAGTATTTT.

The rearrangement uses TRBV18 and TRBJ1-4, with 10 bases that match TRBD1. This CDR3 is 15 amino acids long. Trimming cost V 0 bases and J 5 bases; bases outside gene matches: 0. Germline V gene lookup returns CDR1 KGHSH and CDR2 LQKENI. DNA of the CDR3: TGTGCCAGCTCACCACCGGGACAGGGGAATGAAAAACTGTTTTTT. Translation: CASSPPGQGNEKLFF.

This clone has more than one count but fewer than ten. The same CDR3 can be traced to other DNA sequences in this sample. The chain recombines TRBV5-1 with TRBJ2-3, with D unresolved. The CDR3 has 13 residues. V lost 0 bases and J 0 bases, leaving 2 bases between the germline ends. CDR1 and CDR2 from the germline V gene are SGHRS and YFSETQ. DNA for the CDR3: TGCGCCAGCAGCTTGGACAGCACAGATACGCAGTATTTT. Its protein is CASSLDSTDTQYF.

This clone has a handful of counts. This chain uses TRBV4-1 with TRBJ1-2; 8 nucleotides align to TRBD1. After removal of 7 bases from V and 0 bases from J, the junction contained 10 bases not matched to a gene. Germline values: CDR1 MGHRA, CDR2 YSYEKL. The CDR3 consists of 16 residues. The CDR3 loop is CASKSTGGVANYGYTF. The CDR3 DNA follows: TGCGCCAGCAAATCAACAGGGGGTGTAGCTAACTATGGCTACACCTTC.

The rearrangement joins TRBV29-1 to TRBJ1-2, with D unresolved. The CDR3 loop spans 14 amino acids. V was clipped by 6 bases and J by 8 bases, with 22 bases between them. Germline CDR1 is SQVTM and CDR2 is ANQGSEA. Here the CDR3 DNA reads TGCAGCGTCGCCCCCAACGGCCAGGCGGGGGGCTACACCTTC. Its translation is CSVAPNGQAGGYTF.

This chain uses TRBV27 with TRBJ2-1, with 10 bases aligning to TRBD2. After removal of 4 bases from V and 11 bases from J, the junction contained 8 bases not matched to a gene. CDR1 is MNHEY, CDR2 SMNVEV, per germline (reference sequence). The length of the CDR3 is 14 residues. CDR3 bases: TGTGCCAGCAGTTCAAGCGGGGGGGAGAGAAAGCAGTTCTTC. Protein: CASSSSGGERKQFF.

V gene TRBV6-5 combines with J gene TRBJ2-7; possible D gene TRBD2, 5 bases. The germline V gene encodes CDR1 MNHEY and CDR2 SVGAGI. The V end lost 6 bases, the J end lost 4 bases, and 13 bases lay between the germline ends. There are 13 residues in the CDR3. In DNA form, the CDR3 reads TGTGCCAGCAGGCAGGCCACGGGGTACGAGCAGTACTTC. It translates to CASRQATGYEQYF.

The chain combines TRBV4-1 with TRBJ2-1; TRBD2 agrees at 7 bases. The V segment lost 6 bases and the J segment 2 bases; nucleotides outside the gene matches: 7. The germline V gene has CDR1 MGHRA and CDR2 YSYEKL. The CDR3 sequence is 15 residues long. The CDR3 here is CASRSVLAAYNEQFF. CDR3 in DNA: TGCGCCAGCAGGTCCGTCCTAGCGGCCTACAATGAGCAGTTCTTC.

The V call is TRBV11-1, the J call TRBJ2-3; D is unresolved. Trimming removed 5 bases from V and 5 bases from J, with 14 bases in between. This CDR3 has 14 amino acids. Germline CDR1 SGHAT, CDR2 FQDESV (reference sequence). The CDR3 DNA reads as TGTGCCAGCAGCGCCTCCGCCCAGCGAGATACGCAGTATTTT. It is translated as CASSASAQRDTQYF. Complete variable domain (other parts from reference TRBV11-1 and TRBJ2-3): EAEVAQSPRYKITEKSQAVAFWCDPISGHATLYWYRQILGQGPELLVQFQDESVVDDSQLPKDRFSAERLKGVDSTLKIQPAELGDSAMYLCASSASAQRDTQYFGPGTRLTVL.

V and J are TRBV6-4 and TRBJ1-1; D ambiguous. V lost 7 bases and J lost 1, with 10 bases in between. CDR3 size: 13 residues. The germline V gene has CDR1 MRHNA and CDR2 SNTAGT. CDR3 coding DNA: TGTGCCAGCAAGAGACAAGAGAACACTGAAGCTTTCTTT. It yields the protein CASKRQENTEAFF.

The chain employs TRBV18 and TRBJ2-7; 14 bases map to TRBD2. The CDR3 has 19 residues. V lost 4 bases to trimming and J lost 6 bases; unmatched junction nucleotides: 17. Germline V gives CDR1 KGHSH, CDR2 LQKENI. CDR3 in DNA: TGTGCCAGCTCACGAGCCGGGACAGGTGGACTAGCGGGAGGTTTCGAGCAGTACTTC. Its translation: CASSRAGTGGLAGGFEQYF.

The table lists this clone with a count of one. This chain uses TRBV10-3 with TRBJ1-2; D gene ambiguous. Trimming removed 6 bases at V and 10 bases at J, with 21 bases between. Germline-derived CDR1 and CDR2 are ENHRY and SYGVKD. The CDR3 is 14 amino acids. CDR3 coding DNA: TGTGCCATCAGGGTTGGTTCCATTGCCCCTCTCTACACCTTC. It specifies CAIRVGSIAPLYTF.

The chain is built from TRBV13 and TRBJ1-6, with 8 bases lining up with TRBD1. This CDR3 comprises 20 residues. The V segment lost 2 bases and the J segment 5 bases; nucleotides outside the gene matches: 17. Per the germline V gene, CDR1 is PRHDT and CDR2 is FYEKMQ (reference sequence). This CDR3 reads CASSLTGRGRLNVDNSPLHF. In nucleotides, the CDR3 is TGTGCCAGCAGCTTAACGGGCAGGGGGCGCTTAAATGTAGATAATTCACCCCTCCACTTT.

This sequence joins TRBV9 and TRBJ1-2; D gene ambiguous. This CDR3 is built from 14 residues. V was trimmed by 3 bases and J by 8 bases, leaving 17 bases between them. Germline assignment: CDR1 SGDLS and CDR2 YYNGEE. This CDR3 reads CASSGLSRVGGYTF. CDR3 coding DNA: TGTGCCAGCAGCGGCCTGTCCCGGGTCGGCGGCTACACCTTC. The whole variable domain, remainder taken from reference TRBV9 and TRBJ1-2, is DSGVTQTPKHLITATGQRVTLRCSPRSGDLSVYWYQQSLDQGLQFLIQYYNGEERAKGNILERFSAQQFPDLHSELNLSSLELGDSALYFCASSGLSRVGGYTFGSGTRLTVV.

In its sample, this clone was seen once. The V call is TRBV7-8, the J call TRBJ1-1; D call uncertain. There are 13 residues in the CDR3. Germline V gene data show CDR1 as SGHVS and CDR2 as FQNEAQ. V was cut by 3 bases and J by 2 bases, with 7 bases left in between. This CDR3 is CASSFTDNTEAFF. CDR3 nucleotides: TGTGCCAGCAGCTTTACAGACAACACTGAAGCTTTCTTT.

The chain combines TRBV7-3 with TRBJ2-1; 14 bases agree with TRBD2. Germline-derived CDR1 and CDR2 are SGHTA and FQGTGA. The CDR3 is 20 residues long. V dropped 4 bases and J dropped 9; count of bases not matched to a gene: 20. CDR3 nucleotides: TGTGCCAGCAGCTCCTATGGCGGACTAGCGGGGGGAGGGCGCAATATTGAGCAGTTCTTC. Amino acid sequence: CASSSYGGLAGGGRNIEQFF.

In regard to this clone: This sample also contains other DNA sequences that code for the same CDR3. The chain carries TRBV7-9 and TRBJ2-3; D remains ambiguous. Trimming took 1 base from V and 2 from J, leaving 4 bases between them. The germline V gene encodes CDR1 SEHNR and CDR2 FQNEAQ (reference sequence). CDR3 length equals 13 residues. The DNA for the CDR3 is TGTGCCAGCAGCTTAGGGCACACAGATACGCAGTATTTT. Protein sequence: CASSLGHTDTQYF.

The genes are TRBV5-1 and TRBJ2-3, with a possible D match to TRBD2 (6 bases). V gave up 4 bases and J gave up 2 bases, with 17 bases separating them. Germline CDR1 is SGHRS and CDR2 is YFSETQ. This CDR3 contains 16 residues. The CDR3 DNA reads TGCGCCAGCAGCCCGGGAGATAGCGCTAACACAGATACGCAGTATTTT. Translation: CASSPGDSANTDTQYF.

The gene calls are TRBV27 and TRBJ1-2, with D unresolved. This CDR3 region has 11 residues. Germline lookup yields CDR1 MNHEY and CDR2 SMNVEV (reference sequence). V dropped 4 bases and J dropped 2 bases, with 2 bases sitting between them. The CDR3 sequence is CASSYNYGYTF. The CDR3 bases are TGTGCCAGCAGTTACAACTATGGCTACACCTTC.

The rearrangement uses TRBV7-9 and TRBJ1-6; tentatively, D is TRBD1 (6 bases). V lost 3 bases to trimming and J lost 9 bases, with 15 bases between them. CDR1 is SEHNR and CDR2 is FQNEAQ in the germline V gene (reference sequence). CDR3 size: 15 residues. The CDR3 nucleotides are TGTGCCAGCAGCTTCGCGGGGGGGGGCGTTTCACCCCTCCACTTT. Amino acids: CASSFAGGGVSPLHF.

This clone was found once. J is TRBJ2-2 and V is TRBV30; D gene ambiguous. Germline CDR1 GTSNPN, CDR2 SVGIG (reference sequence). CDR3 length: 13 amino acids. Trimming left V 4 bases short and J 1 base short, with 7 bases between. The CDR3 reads CAWTPQNTGELFF. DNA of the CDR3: TGTGCCTGGACCCCCCAGAACACCGGGGAGCTGTTTTTT.